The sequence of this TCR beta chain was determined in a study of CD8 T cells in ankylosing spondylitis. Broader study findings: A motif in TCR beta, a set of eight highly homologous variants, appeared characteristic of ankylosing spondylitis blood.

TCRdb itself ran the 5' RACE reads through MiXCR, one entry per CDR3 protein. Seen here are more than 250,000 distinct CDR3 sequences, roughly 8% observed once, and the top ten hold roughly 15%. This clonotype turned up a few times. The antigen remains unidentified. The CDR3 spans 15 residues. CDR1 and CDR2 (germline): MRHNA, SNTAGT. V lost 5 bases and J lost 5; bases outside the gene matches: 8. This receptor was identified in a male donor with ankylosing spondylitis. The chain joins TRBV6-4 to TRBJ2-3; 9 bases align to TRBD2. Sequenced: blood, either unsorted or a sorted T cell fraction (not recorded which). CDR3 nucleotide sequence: TGTGCCAGCAGTCCGCGGGAGGGCCAGGGAGATACGCAGTATTTT. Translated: CASSPREGQGDTQYF.